The 8 T cell receptor beta chains below all came from one sample that was sequenced in a study of T cell responses to AZD1222 COVID-19 vaccine. Profiling relied on immunoSEQ multiplex PCR, and the TCRdb table lists in-frame clones only, not all of them. The data contain 110,000 or so clones, approximately 90% of them seen just once; the ten biggest clones take up approximately 15%. Material: peripheral blood, obtained on day 0 of AZD1222 vaccination. The receptors come from an adult in good health.

The rearrangement links TRBV4-1 to TRBJ1-5, with TRBD1 as a possible D gene (5 bases). Germline lookup yields CDR1 MGHRA and CDR2 YSYEKL. This CDR3 spans 16 amino acids. Trimming took off 1 base at V and 7 bases at J, with 17 bases between the two ends. The DNA of the CDR3 is TGCGCCAGCAGCCAAGTCGACACGGGGGTCCGACAGCCCCAGCATTTT. Amino acid sequence: CASSQVDTGVRQPQHF.

The J gene is TRBJ1-3, the V gene TRBV5-4; D is ambiguous. The CDR3 is 16 amino acids. CDR1 and CDR2 from the germline V gene are SGHNT and YYREEE (reference sequence). V shed 4 bases and J shed 0 bases, with 14 bases lying between them. CDR3 coding DNA: TGTGCCAGCAGCACCTACACTTCCTACTCTGGAAACACCATATATTTT. Protein sequence: CASSTYTSYSGNTIYF.

This clone turned up a few times. The chain carries TRBV6-1 and TRBJ2-7; 9 bases map to TRBD1. The CDR3 is 16 amino acids. J was trimmed by 2 bases and V by 0 bases; bases with no gene match: 5. The germline CDR1 and CDR2 sequences are MNHNS and SASEGT. The CDR3 loop is CASSEAIRQGAYEQYF. CDR3 DNA: TGTGCCAGCAGTGAAGCGATTAGACAGGGGGCCTACGAGCAGTACTTC.

This clone has only one observation. The V gene is TRBV5-1, the J gene TRBJ1-1, with 7 bases lining up with TRBD1. CDR3 length equals 13 residues. V shed 4 bases and J 6 bases; nucleotides not matched to a gene: 6. The germline V gene has CDR1 SGHRS and CDR2 YFSETQ. The CDR3 is CASSEQGGPEAFF. The CDR3, as DNA: TGCGCCAGCAGCGAGCAGGGGGGGCCTGAAGCTTTCTTT.

This clone was seen only once. The chain carries TRBV18 and TRBJ1-4; D may be TRBD1 (5 bases). Germline CDR1 KGHSH, CDR2 LQKENI. The CDR3 spans 16 residues. Trimming stripped 1 base from V and 7 bases from J, with 16 bases between. CDR3 in DNA: TGTGCCAGCTCACCACTGCGAGGGGCCCCGGGTGAAAAACTGTTTTTT. This translates into CASSPLRGAPGEKLFF.

Of note for this clone: An end of the junction does not agree with germline; a read error may underlie this. The chain couples TRBV6-2 or TRBV6-3 to TRBJ2-1; possible D gene TRBD2, 5 bases. The CDR3 runs to 11 residues. The germline gives CDR1 MNHEY, CDR2 SVGEGT. The CDR3 bases are TGTGCCAGCAGTTCCGGACCAGAGCGGCTCTTC. Translation gives CASSSGPERLF.

The chain uses TRBV6-6 and TRBJ2-7; 8 bases fit TRBD1. Per germline, CDR1 MNHNY and CDR2 SVGAGI (reference sequence). The V and J ends lost 2 bases and 4 bases, in that order; junction bases with no gene match: 7. This CDR3 is 15 amino acids long. The CDR3 DNA reads as TGTGCCAGCAGTTACGGACAGGGTATTAGGTACGAGCAGTACTTC. This sequence encodes CASSYGQGIRYEQYF.

The chain uses TRBV6-1 and TRBJ1-2; no clear D. The V end lost 2 bases, the J end lost 2 bases, and 6 bases lay between the germline ends. The CDR3 totals 13 residues. Germline V gene data show CDR1 as MNHNS and CDR2 as SASEGT. CDR3 loop: CASSERPNYGYTF. In nucleotides, the CDR3 is TGTGCCAGCAGTGAAAGGCCAAACTATGGCTACACCTTC.